Below, one TCR beta chain is given with its context. Its binding antigen is unknown. Per-nucleotide qualities are absent, and no much larger clonotype sits a single base away. The cohort comprised under 700 healthy bone marrow donors. Cohort members were all nominally healthy when sampled, although unrecorded immune exposures were likely present. The donor tested CMV seropositive, placing the donor among the 310 or so seropositive members of the cohort. A peripheral blood sample was provided by each donor, and peripheral blood mononuclear cells were used for TCR beta sequencing. The Qiagen DNeasy Blood Extraction Kit was used to extract genomic DNA from the blood cell samples. Between the V and J ends, shortened by 1 base and 7 bases respectively, the junction contains 11 bases. CDR1 is given as SGHTA and CDR2 as FQGNSA, both from the germline V gene. The CDR3 has 14 amino acids, counting the end cysteine and phenylalanine. Only the CDR3 DNA stays, 42 bases, in frame from base 1.

These data originate in a study of cytomegalovirus exposure and HLA in healthy donors (TCRdb year 2017). As for the study more broadly: According to an earlier analysis of several hundred of the donors, roughly 180 million T cells yielded 95 million to 140 million unique TCR beta sequences and about 300 Gb of sequence data. Roughly 300 gigabases of sequencing data and roughly 80 million unique TCR sequences made up an early release that covered over 550 HLA-typed donors. The genetic ancestry cluster associated with self-reported Caucasian donors included roughly four fifths of the approximately 400 genotyped donors. The study was designed to test whether signatures of past pathogen exposure could be identified by cataloging public T cell receptors. The T cell repertoires of 666 subjects were profiled by immunosequencing and related to cytomegalovirus serostatus. In addition to the first cohort of 650 to 800 subjects, a separate validation cohort of approximately 130 different subjects was used. To predict cytomegalovirus infection status, the study combined high-throughput TCR immunosequencing, statistical association of individual TCRs with disease status, and machine learning. To study patterns of TCR occurrence, a later analysis re-analyzed previously published TCR beta repertoires from 500 to 850 donors and added high-resolution HLA genotyping. The later analysis used no new phenotypic data to find candidate immune exposures, relying instead on TCR beta sequences and their occurrence across donors. To decide whether each TCR beta V gene segment behaved as functional or pseudogenic, an earlier analysis of some 540 of the donors relied on high-throughput TCR beta sequencing. Donor age, sex, ethnicity and CMV serostatus were compiled alongside the repertoire data. A later genetic analysis used genome-wide SNP genotypes for about 60% of the roughly 700 donors, treating that subset as a discovery cohort. Every repertoire in the discovery cohort had been generated on one and the same sequencing platform. Class I and class II HLA loci were covered by the typing at four-digit resolution. Typing coverage differed by locus: A, B, C, DRB1 and DQB1 were typed in about 629-640 donors, DQA1 in roughly 510, DPA1 in 600 to 610, and DPB1 in just under 480. Five DR-DQ haplotypes were treated as single units for association and clustering because of strong linkage in the cohort. On average, 235,054 unique TCR beta nucleotide sequences were sequenced per donor among about 400 genotyped donors of the cohort, with roughly 18% of those sequences being non-productive.

Receptor amplification or capture employed the immunoSEQ multiplex PCR assay. For the multiplex PCR, a mixture combining 60 forward primers for TCR Vbeta segments and 13 reverse primers for TCR Jbeta segments was used. The CDR3 region of rearranged TCR beta genes was amplified from genomic DNA with a multiplex PCR assay. The amplified TCR beta libraries were sequenced on the Illumina HiSeq System as 87-base-pair reads. Under the source paper's analysis protocol: A later analysis tallied 75 million to 95 million unique TCR beta chains across the 666 repertoires, and roughly 11 million of those chains were shared by two or more donors. A nearest-neighbor algorithm error-corrected the raw reads and collapsed the reads into unique sequences, merging closely related sequences to remove PCR and sequencing errors. Alignment of CDR3 sequences to IMGT reference sequences was used to assign V, D and J gene segments. Each retained sequence needed at least a six-nucleotide match to both a V gene segment and a J gene segment. A rearrangement was called productive if the CDR3 had no stop codons and remained in frame with V and J, and every other rearrangement was called non-productive. Following IMGT convention, CDR3 was defined as the stretch from the second conserved V-encoded cysteine up to the conserved J-encoded phenylalanine. Sequences without an unambiguous match to a single V gene segment were excluded from the earlier analysis of 500 to 700 of the donors. In an earlier analysis of several hundred of the donors, a V segment was called functional when productive rearrangements were above 56.7%, and segregating when the standard deviation between donors exceeded 5%. A statistical classification framework was developed to diagnose cytomegalovirus status using the catalog of TCR beta chain sequences. In a later analysis, V and J genes were assigned by comparing TCR nucleotide sequences against IMGT/GENE-DB human TR gene sequences. A later analysis assigned CDR3 sequences and most-parsimonious VDJ recombination scenarios with the TCRdist pipeline. In a later analysis, each TCR beta chain was defined by its CDR3 amino acid sequence together with its V-gene family, and reads without a unique V-gene family were excluded. In a later analysis, 550 to 650 highly shared, low-generation-probability nucleotide sequences were removed to address suspected cross-contamination and a sequencing artifact. For each public chain, a later analysis derived a clonal expansion index from normalized ranks of inferred template counts within each repertoire. Generation probabilities in a later analysis came from a VDJ recombination model fitted to out-of-frame rearrangements, and those results were checked against IGoR. In a later analysis, hypergeometric tests were used to score TCR-TCR, TCR-HLA and TCR-CMV co-occurrence, with a repertoire-size bias correction applied to TCR pairs. False discovery rates were estimated in a later analysis by permuting HLA or CMV assignments 20 times. A later analysis grouped co-occurring TCRs with DBSCAN, adding TCRdist sequence similarity when clustering within HLA-allele-positive subsets. Repertoires with fewer than 30,000 or more than 120,000 public chains, plus five repertoires with anomalous nucleotide sharing, were excluded from co-occurrence clustering. Drawn from immuneACCESS, this table holds only the in-frame rearrangements with V and J called that TCRdb kept. Clones are partly lost; checked studies trace under half to an unresolved V gene and leave the rest unexplained. V and J calls and clone size are those listed in that table; D and trimming were worked out from the DNA. The sample contains over 100,000 clones, about 80% of them found a single time. 7.7% of the sample goes to the ten largest clones.

Findings and caveats that apply to the study as a whole: Because some donors lacked HLA typing at each locus, the association tests relied only on the typed subset. The sequencing pipeline was judged likely to have produced a cluster of highly shared sequence variants as a technical artifact. Several of the top co-occurrence clusters appeared to be linked to parvovirus B19, influenza, CMV and Epstein-Barr virus, according to a later analysis. It was suggested by the authors that the approach could potentially be generalized to other disease states and immunological phenotypes. A few of the identified cytomegalovirus-associated TCR beta chains were confirmed in vitro to be specific for cytomegalovirus antigens. In a later analysis, the rate of TCR association differed among HLA loci, with DRB1 alleles having the most associated TCRs and HLA-C alleles having the fewest. A further reported finding was that TCR beta sequences accurately predicted the HLA-A and HLA-B alleles for most subjects in the first cohort. Strong co-occurrence of HLA alleles, especially DR and DQ, made assigning TCR associations to individual alleles difficult. Cytomegalovirus status was reported to be diagnosed by the classifier with high specificity and sensitivity in both the original and validation cohorts. A later analysis found that HLA-associated TCR beta chains were more clonally expanded and had lower generation probabilities than equally common non-associated chains. In a later analysis, 15,000 to 20,000 TCR beta sequences were associated with specific HLA alleles at a false discovery rate of 0.05. The only immune exposure information available for the cohort was CMV serostatus. The study listed approximately 150 TCR beta chains as associated with cytomegalovirus. Only TCR beta chains were sequenced in this cohort, and the absence of alpha or paired-chain data limited detectable features. Correlated functional status among segregating V segments might be attributable to linkage disequilibrium, but an unknown experimental factor could not be ruled out. Most CMV-associated TCR beta chains appeared to be HLA-restricted in a later analysis, and the HLA associations seemed to be driven largely by CMV exposure. In an earlier analysis of 587 of the donors, most TCR beta V segments were observed in productive rearrangements about 90% or about 30% of the time, broadly matching IMGT annotations. Most TCR sequences were seen in very few donors, while some public TCRs were found in many individuals. According to a later genetic analysis, donors in an Asian-associated ancestry cluster had fewer N-insertions in productive TCRs than the roughly 700-donor mean. The earlier analysis of about 600 of the donors excluded some 15 rarely observed V segments, including chromosome 9 orphons, because counts were too low. In a later genetic analysis, a missense DCLRE1C variant was associated with V-gene and J-gene trimming of TCR beta chains, and the association was replicated in an independent cohort. Presence/absence analyses assumed roughly uniform sequencing depth across donors, an assumption that may not hold. The 87-base-pair reads could not distinguish some IMGT-functional V segments, including TRBV6-2 and TRBV6-3, so those segments were excluded.

What was sequenced was PBMCs. The source is a woman aged 50 to 60 in good health and CMV-seropositive. The chain employs TRBV7-2 and TRBJ1-5, with the identity of the D gene unclear. The sequenced DNA is TGTGCCAGCAGCTTAGAACAGAATGCGCAGCCCCAGCATTTT. Translated, this is CASSLEQNAQPQHF.